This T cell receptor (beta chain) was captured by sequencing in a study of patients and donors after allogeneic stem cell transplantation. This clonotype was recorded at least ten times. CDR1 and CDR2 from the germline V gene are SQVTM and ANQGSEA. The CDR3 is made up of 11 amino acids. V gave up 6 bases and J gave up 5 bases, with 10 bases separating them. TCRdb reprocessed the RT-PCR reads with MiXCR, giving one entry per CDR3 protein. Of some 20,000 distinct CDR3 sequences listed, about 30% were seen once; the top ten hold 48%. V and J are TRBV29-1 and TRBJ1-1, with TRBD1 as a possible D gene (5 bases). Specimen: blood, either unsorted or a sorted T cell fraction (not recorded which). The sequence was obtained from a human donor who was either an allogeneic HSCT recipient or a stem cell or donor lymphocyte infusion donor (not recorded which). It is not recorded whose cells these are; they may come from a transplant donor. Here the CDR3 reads CSVRRGTEAFF. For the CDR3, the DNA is TGCAGCGTACGAAGGGGAACTGAAGCTTTCTTT.